In its sample, the clone carrying this T cell receptor (beta chain) was seen a few times. Its antigen is currently unknown. The CDR3 has 17 residues. V shed 5 bases, J shed 5 bases, and the junction held 10 bases outside the gene matches. The cDNA had a unique molecular identifier and a template-switch universal primer site. TCRdb ran MiXCR on the 5' RACE reads and lists one entry per CDR3 protein. The sample includes roughly 470,000 distinct CDR3 sequences, around an eighth of them seen just once. This entry is derived from a study of identical twins. General study points: In cord blood, abundant beta clonotypes had fewer insertions; memory showed no trend. Monozygotic twins shared more out-of-frame TCR alpha than recombination models predicted.

Donors were all healthy Caucasians. Separately, the same data were catalogued under a study of yellow fever vaccine responses in identical twins.

The sequenced sample was CD4+ T cells sorted from blood. The TCR originated in a woman between 18 and 30 years old in good health. The chain has TRBV12-3 or TRBV12-4 and TRBJ2-4, with 12 bases matching TRBD2. This CDR3 reads CASSPYASGGAQNIQYF. The DNA for the CDR3 is TGTGCCAGCAGTCCCTATGCTAGCGGGGGGGCCCAAAACATTCAGTACTTC.